Listed here are 8 T cell receptor beta chains from one sample, sequenced in a study of blood T cell repertoires in COVID-19. Some clones are missing from TCRdb's copy, which holds only in-frame ones; the method was immunoSEQ multiplex PCR. Among about 180,000 clones listed, nearly 90% were seen once. Sequencing used peripheral blood. All receptors come from a man aged 18 to 35 who had recovered from COVID-19.

The J gene is TRBJ1-1, the V gene TRBV6-5, with D hard to call. Germline loops: CDR1 MNHEY, CDR2 SVGAGI. The CDR3 runs to 13 residues. The V end was cut by 6 bases, the J end by 1 base, with 9 bases between. The CDR3 DNA reads as TGTGCCAGCAGACCTCCACAGAACACTGAAGCTTTCTTT. Amino acid sequence: CASRPPQNTEAFF.

V gene TRBV7-2 combines with J gene TRBJ2-7; 14 bases are a match to TRBD2. V lost 5 bases, J lost 4 bases, and 16 bases stayed unmatched. The CDR3 is made up of 19 amino acids. From germline, CDR1 is SGHTA and CDR2 FQGNSA. CDR3 in DNA: TGTGCCAGCAGCCAACTGACCGGGACTAGCGGGAGAAGGGGGTACGAGCAGTACTTC. It codes for CASSQLTGTSGRRGYEQYF.

The chain couples TRBV11-2 to TRBJ2-1, with D possibly TRBD1 on 6 matching bases. Trimming took 8 bases from V and 9 from J, leaving 17 bases between them. Germline-derived CDR1 and CDR2 are SGHAT and FQNNGV. This CDR3 has 13 amino acids. CDR3 loop: CASGIDTGSEQFF. CDR3 nucleotides: TGTGCCAGCGGGATTGACACAGGGAGTGAGCAGTTCTTC.

The chain carries TRBV7-9 and TRBJ1-5; a possible D gene is TRBD1 (5 bases). The CDR3 sequence is 16 residues long. Trimming removed 3 bases from V and 1 base from J, with 13 bases in between. The germline CDR1 and CDR2 sequences are SEHNR and FQNEAQ (reference sequence). The CDR3 DNA reads TGTGCCAGCAGCTTGGGGGGAATGGGGAGCAATCAGCCCCAGCATTTT. Translated, it gives CASSLGGMGSNQPQHF. Combining the CDR3 with reference TRBV7-9 and TRBJ1-5 gives the whole variable domain DTGVSQNPRHKITKRGQNVTFRCDPISEHNRLYWYRQTLGQGPEFLTYFQNEAQLEKSRLLSDRFSAERPKGSFSTLEIQRTEQGDSAMYLCASSLGGMGSNQPQHFGDGTRLSIL.

This sequence joins TRBV15 and TRBJ1-1, with TRBD1 matching over 7 bases. CDR1 LNHNV and CDR2 YYDKDF come from the germline V gene (reference sequence). The J segment lost 3 bases and the V segment lost 1 base, leaving 2 bases of the junction unmatched. This CDR3 region has 14 residues. CDR3 in amino acids: CATSRAQGDTEAFF. The CDR3, as DNA: TGTGCCACCAGCAGAGCCCAGGGGGACACTGAAGCTTTCTTT.

This clone was seen a few times. J is TRBJ1-2 and V is TRBV7-2; 7 bases fit TRBD1. The CDR3 length is 14 residues. Trimming at V came to 2 bases and at J to 4 bases, leaving 4 bases not matched to a gene. The germline gives CDR1 SGHTA, CDR2 FQGNSA. CDR3 DNA: TGTGCCAGCAGCTTACAGGGGGGCCTCTATGGCTACACCTTC. This translates into CASSLQGGLYGYTF.

CDR3 sequence reads: CASSQGEGNTIYF. CDR3 nucleotides: TGTGCCAGCAGCCAGGGGGAAGGAAACACCATATATTTT. This chain links TRBV9 with TRBJ1-3; the match to TRBD1 covers 7 bases. Looked up from germline, CDR1 is SGDLS and CDR2 is YYNGEE. The junction had 2 bases not matched to a gene; V was cut back by 4 bases and J by 4 bases. This CDR3 contains 13 residues.

J is TRBJ2-7 and V is TRBV19; tentatively, D is TRBD1 (5 bases). The length of the CDR3 is 14 residues. The germline V and J ends were trimmed by 5 bases and 6 bases, with 17 bases remaining between them. The germline V gene has CDR1 LNHDA and CDR2 SQIVND (reference sequence). CDR3 bases: TGTGCCAGTAGTCCCGACAGATCCCTTGCCGAGCAGTACTTC. This gives the protein CASSPDRSLAEQYF.